Listed below are T cell receptor beta chains from one sample, sequenced in a study of PD-L1 blockade in urothelial cancer. The data were produced by immunoSEQ multiplex PCR, yet TCRdb's version contains in-frame clones alone and is incomplete. The sample lists some 40,000 clones; 80% to 95% were seen once. The sample in question was PBMCs, obtained around atezolizumab (anti-PD-L1) treatment. The receptor set was obtained from a man aged 65 to 85 with urothelial cancer. CDR3s leave out the opening cysteine and the closing phenylalanine or tryptophan. Each record gives: J gene, V gene, CDR3 protein.

TRBJ1-1 | TRBV7-9 | ASSPKYRVNTEAF
TRBJ2-2 | TRBV5-1 | ASSAGSNTGELF
TRBJ2-7 | TRBV28 | ASSLDRVLREQY
TRBJ2-1 | TRBV7-3 | ASSLISGSDEQF
TRBJ1-4 | TRBV4-1 | ASSQSFRAGNEKLF
TRBJ2-7 | TRBV9 | ASRGQGGYEQY
TRBJ1-4 | TRBV30 | AWTEGVTGTNLF
TRBJ2-7 | TRBV14 | ASSPGGWRANEQY
TRBJ1-4 | TRBV28 | ASSTTGGEEKLF
TRBJ2-7 | TRBV30 | AWMSTGSYEQY
TRBJ2-1 | TRBV2 | ASRDKDSVYYNEQF
TRBJ1-2 | TRBV4-1 | ASSQETAYGYT
TRBJ2-7 | TRBV29-1 | SVAPGVYEQY
TRBJ1-5 | TRBV4-1 | ASSQENGLNQPQH
TRBJ2-7 | TRBV28 | ASSFGDFYEQY
TRBJ2-1 | TRBV4-1 | ASSQLGSSYNEQF
TRBJ2-3 | TRBV5-1 | ASSPRIAGGVDTQY
TRBJ1-3 | TRBV30 | AWSPRDSINTIY
TRBJ2-7 | TRBV5-1 | ASSVGGGTSGSIRYEQY
TRBJ2-4 | TRBV7-3 | ASSLSGGGENIQY
TRBJ2-1 | TRBV28 | ASSLRGSSYNEQF
TRBJ2-1 | TRBV12-5 | ASGKEGIKYNEQF
TRBJ2-7 | TRBV5-1 | ASSPRGGGRAYEQY
TRBJ1-1 | TRBV7-2 | ASSLPGTGNTEAF
TRBJ1-2 | TRBV7-9 | ASSLNRGRGNYGYT
TRBJ2-7 | TRBV7-8 | ASSPTSGSNEQY
TRBJ2-1 | TRBV5-4 | ASSGQGERYNEQF
TRBJ1-5 | TRBV12-5 | ASGFSRVGQPQH
TRBJ2-5 | TRBV29-1 | SVFGDGGGLIETQY
TRBJ2-5 | TRBV19 | ASSVDRGPETQY
TRBJ2-3 | TRBV2 | ASSVGSSWGSDTQY
TRBJ2-7 | TRBV30 | AWNSPYEQY
TRBJ1-1 | TRBV28 | ASSSLSGTENTEAF
TRBJ2-7 | TRBV27 | ASSLKTSGMSLEQY
TRBJ2-5 | TRBV14 | ASSQGARSETQY
TRBJ2-3 | TRBV7-9 | ASSLEGADTQY
TRBJ2-1 | TRBV25-1 | ASSVGQGASNEQF
TRBJ2-6 | TRBV29-1 | SVETVPMQGGSPGANVLT
TRBJ2-2 | TRBV5-1 | ASSRYLTILANTGELF
TRBJ2-7 | TRBV15 | ATSPGLAGYYEQY
TRBJ1-5 | TRBV2 | ASSGTGLWDQEPQH